This is a list of T cell receptor beta chains from one sample in a study of cytomegalovirus exposure and HLA in healthy donors. Sequencing used immunoSEQ multiplex PCR; TCRdb keeps in-frame clones, though not all of them. This sample has 80,000 to 95,000 clones, with 84% found just once. Specimen: PBMCs. Receptors originate from a woman between 18 and 29 years old in good health and CMV-seropositive. CDR3s include the opening cysteine and the closing phenylalanine or tryptophan. Each record gives: J gene, V gene, D gene, clone size, CDR3 length, CDR3 DNA, CDR3 protein. A D gene is named only where the DNA matches it firmly. The size field is filled for only some rows; it gives once, few, many or a size class.

TRBJ2-1,TRBV6-1,TRBD2,.,14,TGTGCCAGCAGTGAACCCGGGAGGGGGACTGAGCAGTTCTTC,CASSEPGRGTEQFF
TRBJ1-3,TRBV7-8,TRBD1,.,16,TGTGCCAGCAGCTTCCAGACAGGGGGGTCTGGAAACACCATATATTTT,CASSFQTGGSGNTIYF
TRBJ2-7,TRBV4-1,TRBD1,.,16,TGCGCCAGCAGCCAAACAGGGGGGACAGGGGTGAACGAGCAGTACTTC,CASSQTGGTGVNEQYF
TRBJ2-7,TRBV11-2,.,.,11,TGTGCCAGCAGCTCCTACTACGAGCAGTACTTC,CASSSYYEQYF
TRBJ1-1,TRBV19,TRBD1,.,15,TGTGCCAGTAGTACACCAACCCAGGGGGCACCTGAAGCTTTCTTT,CASSTPTQGAPEAFF
TRBJ2-5,TRBV4-1,TRBD1,.,15,TGCGCCAGCAGCCAAGGGCCGGGACAGCAGGAGACCCAGTACTTC,CASSQGPGQQETQYF
TRBJ2-2,TRBV19,TRBD2,once,23,TGTGCCAGTAGTAACATCCGAGGGACTAGCGGGGGGGCCTCGTATCGTAGCACCGGGGAGCTGTTTTTT,CASSNIRGTSGGASYRSTGELFF
TRBJ2-2,TRBV7-9,.,.,15,TGTGCCAGCAGCCGACCACAGGGCCTGGACGGGGAGCTGTTTTTT,CASSRPQGLDGELFF
TRBJ2-1,TRBV30,.,.,13,TGTGCCTGGAGTGTACTTTTAACCGATGAGCAGTTCTTC,CAWSVLLTDEQFF
TRBJ1-1,TRBV5-6,.,.,11,TGTGCCAGCAGCGCCGGGATTGTGGCTTTCTTT,CASSAGIVAFF
TRBJ1-1,TRBV5-5,.,few,15,TGTGCCAGCAGAAACCCAGGGTTGGGGAACACTGAAGCTTTCTTT,CASRNPGLGNTEAFF
TRBJ1-1,TRBV6-5,.,.,13,TGTGCCACTTGGGGGGTCCCTTACACTGAAGCTTTCTTT,CATWGVPYTEAFF
TRBJ1-1,TRBV7-8,.,once,14,TGTGCCAGCAGCTTAGGGGCTGATTGGGCTGAAGCTTTCTTT,CASSLGADWAEAFF
TRBJ1-3,TRBV13,.,.,14,TGTGCCAGCAGCTTAAGGCCACCGCGGGACACCATATATTTT,CASSLRPPRDTIYF
TRBJ2-2,TRBV5-4,.,.,14,TGTGCCAGCAGCTTGAGGCGGGGCGCCGGGGAGCTGTTTTTT,CASSLRRGAGELFF
TRBJ2-5,TRBV15,.,.,15,TGTGCCACCAGCAGAGATAGGAGCACCGGTGAGACCCAGTACTTC,CATSRDRSTGETQYF
TRBJ2-1,TRBV9,TRBD2,.,16,TGTGCCAGCAGCGTAGCCCTAGCGGGACGTTACAATGAGCAGTTCTTC,CASSVALAGRYNEQFF
TRBJ2-7,TRBV28,TRBD2,.,17,TGTGCCAGCAGTTTAGTTCTAGCGGGAGGCCCCTCCTACGAGCAGTACTTC,CASSLVLAGGPSYEQYF
TRBJ1-4,TRBV7-8,.,.,16,TGTGCCAGCAGCTTCCCTCGGGACAAAGTCGATGAAAAACTGTTTTTT,CASSFPRDKVDEKLFF
TRBJ2-5,TRBV25-1,.,.,15,TGTGCCAGCAGTGAAGCGGGGACCGAGGGAGAGACCCAGTACTTC,CASSEAGTEGETQYF
TRBJ2-1,TRBV7-9,TRBD2,.,15,TGTTCCAGCAGCTTAGGCAGCGGGAGTTTCGATGAGCAGTTCTTC,CSSSLGSGSFDEQFF
TRBJ1-1,TRBV19,.,few,11,TGTGCCAGTAGTGTATCCGCCAGGGCTTTCTTT,CASSVSARAFF
TRBJ2-1,TRBV5-4,TRBD2,once,15,TGTGCCAGCAGCCCCATCATGGCGGGAGTACATGAGCAGTTCTTC,CASSPIMAGVHEQFF
TRBJ1-3,TRBV18,.,.,18,TGTGCCAGCTCACCTCAAGACGCCGCAGGGCCCTCTGGAAACACCATATATTTT,CASSPQDAAGPSGNTIYF
TRBJ2-3,TRBV29-1,TRBD1,.,14,TGCAGCGTTGAAATTCCAGGGGGCACGAATACGCAGTATTTT,CSVEIPGGTNTQYF
TRBJ1-1,TRBV5-1,.,.,14,TGCGCCAGCAGCCCGGTCACCTTGAACACTGAAGCTTTCTTT,CASSPVTLNTEAFF
TRBJ1-1,TRBV10-3,.,.,13,TGTGCCATCAGTCCAGAGGTATCCACTGAAGCTTTCTTT,CAISPEVSTEAFF
TRBJ1-6,TRBV27,.,.,14,TGTGCCAGCAGTTTTGGCAGTACCAATTCACCCCTCCACTTT,CASSFGSTNSPLHF
TRBJ1-1,TRBV29-1,.,.,13,TGCAGCGTCGGGCCAGGGTTGAACACTGAAGCTTTCTTT,CSVGPGLNTEAFF
TRBJ1-2,TRBV2,.,.,13,TGTGCCAGCAGTGAATATCAGAACTATGGCTACACCTTC,CASSEYQNYGYTF
TRBJ2-7,TRBV4-1,.,.,14,TGCGCCAGCAGCCAAGATGACAGCACCTACGAGCAGTACTTC,CASSQDDSTYEQYF
TRBJ2-3,TRBV6-1,.,.,15,TGTGCCAGCAGTGAAGTGACCGGGACACCAGATACGCAGTATTTT,CASSEVTGTPDTQYF
TRBJ2-7,TRBV5-6,TRBD1,.,16,TGTGCCAGCAGCTCTCCGGGACAGTTGAGCTCCTACGAGCAGTACTTC,CASSSPGQLSSYEQYF
TRBJ2-5,TRBV27,TRBD1,.,14,TGTGCCAGCAGTCCCGAACAGGGGCAAGAGACCCAGTACTTC,CASSPEQGQETQYF
TRBJ2-5,TRBV19,TRBD2,.,14,TGTGCCAGTAGTTCGGGACTAGCGGAAGAGACCCAGTACTTC,CASSSGLAEETQYF
TRBJ2-7,TRBV7-6,.,.,13,TGTGCCAGCAGCTTATCGGGGACATACGAGCAGTACTTC,CASSLSGTYEQYF
TRBJ1-2,TRBV4-1,TRBD1,.,14,TGCGCCAGCAGCCAATTGACAGGGCTGAGGGGCTACACCTTC,CASSQLTGLRGYTF
TRBJ2-6,TRBV27,.,once,14,TGTGCCAGCTGCCCGCTAACTGGGGCCAACGTCCTGACTTTC,CASCPLTGANVLTF
TRBJ1-5,TRBV5-1,TRBD1,.,15,TGCGCCAGCAGCCTCACAGGGGGCGCGGATCAGCCCCAGCATTTT,CASSLTGGADQPQHF
TRBJ2-2,TRBV15,.,.,17,TGTGCCACCAGCAGAGATCGGGAGAGAGGGGTCACCGGGGAGCTGTTTTTT,CATSRDRERGVTGELFF
TRBJ2-3,TRBV4-1,.,.,17,TGCGCCAGCAGCCACAGGGGGCGGGGGGGATTCACAGATACGCAGTATTTT,CASSHRGRGGFTDTQYF
TRBJ2-7,TRBV15,TRBD2,.,16,TGTGCCACCAGCAGAGACGCGGGACTACGCTCCTACGAGCAGTACTTC,CATSRDAGLRSYEQYF
TRBJ2-5,TRBV6-1,TRBD1,.,13,TGTGCCAGCAGGAAAACAGGGGGAGAGACCCAGTACTTC,CASRKTGGETQYF
TRBJ2-7,TRBV5-4,TRBD1,.,16,TGTGCCAGCAGCTTGGGAGGGACAGGGCACTCCTACGAGCAGTACTTC,CASSLGGTGHSYEQYF
TRBJ2-2,TRBV4-1,TRBD2,.,14,TGCGCCAGCAGGGCGGGAGGTATTACCGGGGAGCTGTTTTTT,CASRAGGITGELFF
TRBJ1-2,TRBV7-2,.,.,13,TGTGCCAGCAGCTTACGACAGGTTGATGGCTACACCTTC,CASSLRQVDGYTF
TRBJ2-7,TRBV25-1,.,few,11,TGTGCCAGCAGTTTAGACTACGAGCAGTACTTC,CASSLDYEQYF